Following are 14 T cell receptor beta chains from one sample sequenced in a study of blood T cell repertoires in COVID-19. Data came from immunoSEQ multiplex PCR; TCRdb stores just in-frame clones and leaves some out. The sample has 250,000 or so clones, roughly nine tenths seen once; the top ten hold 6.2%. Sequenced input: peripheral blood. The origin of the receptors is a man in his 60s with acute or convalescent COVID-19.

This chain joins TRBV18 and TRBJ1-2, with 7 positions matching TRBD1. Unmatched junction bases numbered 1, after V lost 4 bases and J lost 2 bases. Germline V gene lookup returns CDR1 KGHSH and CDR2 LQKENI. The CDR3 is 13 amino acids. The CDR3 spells CASSLGQNYGYTF. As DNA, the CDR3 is TGTGCCAGCTCACTGGGACAGAACTATGGCTACACCTTC.

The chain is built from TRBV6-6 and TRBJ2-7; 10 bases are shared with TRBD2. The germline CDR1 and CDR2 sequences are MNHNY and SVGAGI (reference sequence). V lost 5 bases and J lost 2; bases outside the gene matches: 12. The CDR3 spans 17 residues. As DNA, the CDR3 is TGTGCCAGCAGTCGACACCGACTAGCGGGCTCTACCTACGAGCAGTACTTC. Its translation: CASSRHRLAGSTYEQYF.

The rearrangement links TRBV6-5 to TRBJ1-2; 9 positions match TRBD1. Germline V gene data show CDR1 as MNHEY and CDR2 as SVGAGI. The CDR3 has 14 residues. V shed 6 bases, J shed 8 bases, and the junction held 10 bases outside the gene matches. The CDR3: CASRGTGSFSGYTF. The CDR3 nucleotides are TGTGCCAGCAGGGGGACAGGGTCGTTTAGCGGCTACACCTTC.

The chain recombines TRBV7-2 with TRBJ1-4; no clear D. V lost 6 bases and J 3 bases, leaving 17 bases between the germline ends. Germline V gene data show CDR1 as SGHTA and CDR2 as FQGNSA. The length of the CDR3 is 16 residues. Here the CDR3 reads CASSPLMGLANEKLFF. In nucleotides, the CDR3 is TGTGCCAGCAGTCCCTTGATGGGCTTGGCTAATGAAAAACTGTTTTTT.

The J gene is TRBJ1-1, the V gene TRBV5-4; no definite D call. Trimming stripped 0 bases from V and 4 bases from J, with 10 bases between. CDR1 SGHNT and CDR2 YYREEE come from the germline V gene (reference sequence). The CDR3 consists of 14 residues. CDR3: CASSLGEYSTEAFF. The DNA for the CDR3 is TGTGCCAGCAGCTTGGGGGAGTACTCCACTGAAGCTTTCTTT. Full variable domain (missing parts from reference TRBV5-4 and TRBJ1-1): ETGVTQSPTHLIKTRGQQVTLRCSSQSGHNTVSWYQQALGQGPQFIFQYYREEENGRGNFPPRFSGLQFPNYSSELNVNALELDDSALYLCASSLGEYSTEAFFGQGTRLTVV.

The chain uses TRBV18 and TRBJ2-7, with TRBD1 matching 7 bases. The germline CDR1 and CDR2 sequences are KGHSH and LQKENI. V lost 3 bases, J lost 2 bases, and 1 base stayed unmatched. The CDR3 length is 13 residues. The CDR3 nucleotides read TGTGCCAGCTCACCCGACAGGGCCTACGAGCAGTACTTC. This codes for CASSPDRAYEQYF.

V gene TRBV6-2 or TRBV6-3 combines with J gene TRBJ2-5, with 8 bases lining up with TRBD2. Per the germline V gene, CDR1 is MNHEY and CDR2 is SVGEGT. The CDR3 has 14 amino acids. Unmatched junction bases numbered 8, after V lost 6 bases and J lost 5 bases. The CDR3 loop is CASSRTGTRETQYF. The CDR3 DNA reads TGTGCCAGCAGCCGTACCGGGACTAGGGAGACCCAGTACTTC.

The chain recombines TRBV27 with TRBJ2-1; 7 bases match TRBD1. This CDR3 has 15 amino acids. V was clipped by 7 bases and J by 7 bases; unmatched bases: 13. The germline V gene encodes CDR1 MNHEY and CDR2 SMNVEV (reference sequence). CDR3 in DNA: TGTGCCAGCAAACAGGGGTCTGGATTTAGGAATGAGCAGTTCTTC. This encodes CASKQGSGFRNEQFF.

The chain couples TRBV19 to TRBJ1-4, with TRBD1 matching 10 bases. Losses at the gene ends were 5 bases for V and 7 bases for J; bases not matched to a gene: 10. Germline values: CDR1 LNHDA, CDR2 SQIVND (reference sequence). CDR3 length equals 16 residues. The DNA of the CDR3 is TGTGCCAGTAGTGAACGACGACAGGGGGCGGGTGAAAAACTGTTTTTT. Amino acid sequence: CASSERRQGAGEKLFF.

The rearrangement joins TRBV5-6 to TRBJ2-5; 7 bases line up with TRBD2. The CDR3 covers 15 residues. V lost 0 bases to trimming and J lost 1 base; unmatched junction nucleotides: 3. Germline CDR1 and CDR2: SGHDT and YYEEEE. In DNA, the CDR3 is TGTGCCAGCAGCTTGGGGGGGAGGGCCCAAGAGACCCAGTACTTC. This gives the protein CASSLGGRAQETQYF.

CDR3 sequence: CASSRTGGNTEAFF. CDR3 coding DNA: TGTGCCAGCAGCCGTACGGGGGGGAACACTGAAGCTTTCTTT. This sequence joins TRBV11-3 and TRBJ1-1; tentative D call: TRBD1 (5 bases). Germline loops: CDR1 SGHNT, CDR2 YENEEA. CDR3 size: 14 residues. Trimming stripped 5 bases from V and 1 base from J, with 11 bases between.

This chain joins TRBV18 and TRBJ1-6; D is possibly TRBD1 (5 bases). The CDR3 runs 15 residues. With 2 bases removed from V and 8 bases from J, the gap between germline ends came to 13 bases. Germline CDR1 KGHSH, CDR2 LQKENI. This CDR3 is CASSPNGAGDSPLHF. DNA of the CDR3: TGTGCCAGCTCACCAAACGGAGCGGGGGATTCACCCCTCCACTTT.

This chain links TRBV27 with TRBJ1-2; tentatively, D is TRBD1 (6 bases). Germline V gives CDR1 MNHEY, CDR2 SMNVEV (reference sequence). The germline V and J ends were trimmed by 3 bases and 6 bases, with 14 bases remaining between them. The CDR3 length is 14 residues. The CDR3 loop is CASSFGQGMDGYTF. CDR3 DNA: TGTGCCAGCAGTTTCGGGCAGGGGATGGATGGCTACACCTTC.

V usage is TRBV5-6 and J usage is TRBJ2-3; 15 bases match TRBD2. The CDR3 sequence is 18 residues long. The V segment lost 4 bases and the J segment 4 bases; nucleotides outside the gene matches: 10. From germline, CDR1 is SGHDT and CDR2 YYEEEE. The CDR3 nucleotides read TGTGCCAGCAGCACCACGGGACTAGCGGGAGGTTTGGCAGATACGCAGTATTTT. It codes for CASSTTGLAGGLADTQYF.